This TCR beta chain was captured in a study of T cell responses to AZD1222 COVID-19 vaccine. Pooled in the analysis were second doses at about 4 or about 12 weeks. CDR1 and CDR2 from the germline V gene are KGHDR and SFDVKD. Trimming at V came to 9 bases and at J to 7 bases, leaving 13 bases not matched to a gene. The CDR3 covers 15 residues. A note on this clone: The target antigen is unknown.

TCRdb keeps only in-frame clones here, not all; method: immunoSEQ multiplex PCR. The sample yields some 79,000 clones, approximately 83% seen once. Regarding the study as a whole: Just a handful of AZD1222 recipients tested seropositive at baseline. Repertoire samples came only from after the peak T cell response.

The receptor comes from an adult who received the AZD1222 COVID-19 vaccine. Specimen: peripheral blood, collected 28 days after the second AZD1222 dose. V gene TRBV24-1 combines with J gene TRBJ2-1; 8 bases align to TRBD1. The CDR3 nucleotides are TGTGCCACCGCAGACGACAGGGGACTGGCGAATGAGCAGTTCTTC. Protein: CATADDRGLANEQFF.